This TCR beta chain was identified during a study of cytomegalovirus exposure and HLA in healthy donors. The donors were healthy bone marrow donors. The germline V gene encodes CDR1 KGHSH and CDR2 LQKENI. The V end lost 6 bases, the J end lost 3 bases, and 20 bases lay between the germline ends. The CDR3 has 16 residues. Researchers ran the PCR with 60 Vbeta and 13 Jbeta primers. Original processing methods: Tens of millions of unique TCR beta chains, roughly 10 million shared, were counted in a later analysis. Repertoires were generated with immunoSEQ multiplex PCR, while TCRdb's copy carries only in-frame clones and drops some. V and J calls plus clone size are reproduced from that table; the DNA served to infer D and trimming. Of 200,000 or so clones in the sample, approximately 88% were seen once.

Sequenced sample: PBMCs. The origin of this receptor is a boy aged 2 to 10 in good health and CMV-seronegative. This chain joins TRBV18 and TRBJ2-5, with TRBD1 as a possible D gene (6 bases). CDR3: CASSDLVIEGEETQYF. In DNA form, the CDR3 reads TGTGCCAGCTCTGACCTCGTTATCGAGGGGGAAGAGACCCAGTACTTC.